Listed below are T cell receptor beta chains from one sample, sequenced in a study of CD8+CD57+ T cells in acquired aplastic anemia. TCRdb processed the reads anew with MiXCR; each CDR3 protein has one entry. Of over 150,000 distinct CDR3 sequences listed, approximately 49% are singletons. Input material: sorted CD4+, CD8+, or CD8+CD57+ T cells (not recorded which) from PBMCs. The receptors shown here come from a human donor in good health, serving as a control. CDR3s include the opening cysteine and the closing phenylalanine or tryptophan. D genes are given only for firm matches. Clone size is stated in some rows and not others, as once, few, many or a class when expanded.

>TRBD1|-|TRBJ1-5|TRBV28
TGTGCCAGCACGGTCCAGGGGACAGGTAATCAGCCCCAGCATTTT
CASTVQGTGNQPQHF
>-|many|TRBJ1-1|TRBV20-1
TGCAGTGCTAGATGGTCATTCGAAGCTTTCTTT
CSARWSFEAFF
>TRBD1|-|TRBJ1-2|TRBV6-5
TGTGCCAGCAGAAGGCAGACAGGGGACGGTACTATGAGCTACACCTTC
CASRRQTGDGTMSYTF
>-|-|TRBJ2-7|TRBV30
TGTGCCTGGAGTGGGATCTACGAGCAGTACTTC
CAWSGIYEQYF
>TRBD1|many|TRBJ1-3|TRBV9
TGTGCCAGCAGCGTAGCGGCAGGGGGCTTCTCTGGAAACACCATATATTTT
CASSVAAGGFSGNTIYF
>TRBD1|-|TRBJ1-1|TRBV11-2
TGTGCCAGCAGCTTTGAACAGGGGGCCTACACTGAAGCTTTCTTT
CASSFEQGAYTEAFF
>-|-|TRBJ2-7|TRBV7-3
TGTGCCAGCAGCTTAGTTCCAAGACGGAAACGACAAACAGGAGGCTACTACGAGCAGTACTTC
CASSLVPRRKRQTGGYYEQYF
>-|once|TRBJ2-5|TRBV24-1
TGTGCCACCAGTGATGGGGCAGGGAAGACCCAGTACTTC
CATSDGAGKTQYF
>-|-|TRBJ2-7|TRBV20-1
TGCAGTGCAACCCTGGCAGGGGTGAGCGAGCAGTACTTC
CSATLAGVSEQYF
>TRBD2|many|TRBJ2-3|TRBV14
TGTGCCAGCAGCCAAGACCGTGCGGGGGGACGCACAGATACGCAGTATTTT
CASSQDRAGGRTDTQYF
>-|many|TRBJ2-1|TRBV3-1
TGTGCCAGCAGCCAAGATCAGTATGGCGAGCAGTTCTTC
CASSQDQYGEQFF
>-|-|TRBJ2-7|TRBV20-1
TGCAGTGCTACCCTGGGCGGGGCCTCCTACGAGCAGTACTTC
CSATLGGASYEQYF
>TRBD1|many|TRBJ2-2|TRBV11-3
TGTGCCAGCAGCAGAACAGGGGGCCCCGGGGAGCTGTTTTTT
CASSRTGGPGELFF
>-|many|TRBJ2-5|TRBV7-3
TGTGCCAGCAGCTTAAACTTCCAAGAGACCCAGTACTTC
CASSLNFQETQYF
>-|-|TRBJ1-1|TRBV12-3/TRBV12-4
TGTGCCAGCAGTTTTGTTCTCCCCCAAGCTTTCTTT
CASSFVLPQAFF
>-|many|TRBJ1-1|TRBV5-8
TGTGCCAGCAGCTTGACAGGGACCCGCATGAACACTGAAGCTTTCTTT
CASSLTGTRMNTEAFF
>-|-|TRBJ2-2|TRBV7-6
TGTGCCAGCAGCTTAGCGTCCGGGGTGGAAGGGGAGCTGTTTTTT
CASSLASGVEGELFF